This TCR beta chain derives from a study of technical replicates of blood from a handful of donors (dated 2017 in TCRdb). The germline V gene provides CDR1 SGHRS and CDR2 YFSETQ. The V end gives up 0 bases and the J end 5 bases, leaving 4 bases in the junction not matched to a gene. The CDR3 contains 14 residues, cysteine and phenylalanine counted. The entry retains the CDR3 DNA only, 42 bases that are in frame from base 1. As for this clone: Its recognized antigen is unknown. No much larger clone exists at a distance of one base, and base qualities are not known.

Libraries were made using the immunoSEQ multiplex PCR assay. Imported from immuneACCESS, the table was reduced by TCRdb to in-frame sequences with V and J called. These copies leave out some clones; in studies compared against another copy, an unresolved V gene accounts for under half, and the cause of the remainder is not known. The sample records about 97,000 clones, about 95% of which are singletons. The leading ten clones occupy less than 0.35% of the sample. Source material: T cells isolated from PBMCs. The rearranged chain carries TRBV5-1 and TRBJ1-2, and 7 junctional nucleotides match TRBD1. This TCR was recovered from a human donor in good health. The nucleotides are TGCGCCAGCAGCTTGGCCCCAGGGGGATATGGCTACACCTTC. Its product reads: CASSLAPGGYGYTF.